This entry is about one TCR beta chain. These data come from a study of OX40 agonist ivuxolimab in advanced cancers. This CDR3 spans 16 amino acids. Germline V gives CDR1 MGHRA, CDR2 YSYEKL. The V end was cut by 0 bases, the J end by 1 base, with 10 bases between. Produced via immunoSEQ multiplex PCR; TCRdb's table is partial and in-frame only. The table records roughly 45,000 clones, around nine tenths of them present only once. The TCR sequence derives from an adult with an advanced solid tumor such as melanoma, head and neck, liver or kidney cancer. The chain employs TRBV4-1 and TRBJ1-5; the D is unclear. The sample in question was CD4+ or CD8+ T cells sorted from blood, obtained in a trial of the OX40 agonist ivuxolimab. CDR3: CASSQEVASSNQPQHF. The CDR3 bases are TGCGCCAGCAGCCAAGAGGTAGCATCCAGCAATCAGCCCCAGCATTTT.